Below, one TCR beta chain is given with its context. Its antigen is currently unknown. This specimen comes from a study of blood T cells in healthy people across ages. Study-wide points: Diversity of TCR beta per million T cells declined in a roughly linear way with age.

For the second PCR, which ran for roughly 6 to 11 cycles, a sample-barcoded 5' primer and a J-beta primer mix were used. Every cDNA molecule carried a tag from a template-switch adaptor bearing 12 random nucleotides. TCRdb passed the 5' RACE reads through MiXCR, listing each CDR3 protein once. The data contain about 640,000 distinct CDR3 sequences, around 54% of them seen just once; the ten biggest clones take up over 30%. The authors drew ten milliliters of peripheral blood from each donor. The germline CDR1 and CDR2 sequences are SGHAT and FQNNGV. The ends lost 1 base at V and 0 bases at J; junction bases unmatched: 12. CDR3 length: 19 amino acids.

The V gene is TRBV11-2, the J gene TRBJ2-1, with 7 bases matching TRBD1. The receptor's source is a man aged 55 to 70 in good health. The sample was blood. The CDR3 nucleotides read TGTGCCAGCAGCTTAGGGGGGACAGCAAAACCGAGCTCCTACAATGAGCAGTTCTTC. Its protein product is CASSLGGTAKPSSYNEQFF. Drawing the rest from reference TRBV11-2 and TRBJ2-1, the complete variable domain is EAGVAQSPRYKIIEKRQSVAFWCNPISGHATLYWYQQILGQGPKLLIQFQNNGVVDDSQLPKDRFSAERLKGVDSTLKIQPAKLEDSAVYLCASSLGGTAKPSSYNEQFFGPGTRLTVL.